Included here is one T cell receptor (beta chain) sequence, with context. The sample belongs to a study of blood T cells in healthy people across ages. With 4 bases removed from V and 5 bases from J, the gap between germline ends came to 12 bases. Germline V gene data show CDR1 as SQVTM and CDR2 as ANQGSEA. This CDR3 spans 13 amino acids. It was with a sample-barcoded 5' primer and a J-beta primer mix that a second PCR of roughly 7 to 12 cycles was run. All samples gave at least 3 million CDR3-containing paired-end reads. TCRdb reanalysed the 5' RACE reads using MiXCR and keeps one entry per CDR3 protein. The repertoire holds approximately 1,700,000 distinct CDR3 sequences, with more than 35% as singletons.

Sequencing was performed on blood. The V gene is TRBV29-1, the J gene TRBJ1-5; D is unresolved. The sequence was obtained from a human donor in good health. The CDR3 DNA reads TGCAGCGTTGGTCCCGGAACTGATCAGCCCCAGCATTTT. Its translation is CSVGPGTDQPQHF.